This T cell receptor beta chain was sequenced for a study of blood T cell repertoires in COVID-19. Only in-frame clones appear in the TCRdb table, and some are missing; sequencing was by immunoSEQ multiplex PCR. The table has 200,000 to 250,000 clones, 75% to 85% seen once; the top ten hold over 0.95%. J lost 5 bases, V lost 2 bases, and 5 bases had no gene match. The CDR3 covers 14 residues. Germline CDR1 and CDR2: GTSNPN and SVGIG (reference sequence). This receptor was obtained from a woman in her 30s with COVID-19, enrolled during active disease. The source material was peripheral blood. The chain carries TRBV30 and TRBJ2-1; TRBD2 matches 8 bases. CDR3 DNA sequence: TGTGCCTGGAGTATCGGGAGGGCCCACAATGAGCAGTTCTTC. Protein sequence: CAWSIGRAHNEQFF.